This TCR beta chain comes out of a study of patients and donors after allogeneic stem cell transplantation. The V gene lost 3 bases and the J gene lost 1 base, with 15 bases spanning the gap. The CDR3 covers 17 residues. Germline CDR1 and CDR2: SNHLY and FYNNEI. Each CDR3 protein is one row after TCRdb ran MiXCR on the RT-PCR reads. The table lists tens of thousands of distinct CDR3 sequences, 35% to 40% of them singletons. This clonotype has a handful of counts. Sequencing was performed on blood, either unsorted or a sorted T cell fraction (not recorded which). This chain connects TRBV2 to TRBJ1-4; no clear D. This receptor was identified in a human donor who was either an allogeneic HSCT recipient or a stem cell or donor lymphocyte infusion donor (not recorded which). It is not recorded whose cells these are; they may come from a transplant donor. The CDR3 here is CASSDAGYGETNEKLFF. In DNA form, the CDR3 reads TGTGCCAGCAGTGACGCGGGGTATGGGGAAACTAATGAAAAACTGTTTTTT.